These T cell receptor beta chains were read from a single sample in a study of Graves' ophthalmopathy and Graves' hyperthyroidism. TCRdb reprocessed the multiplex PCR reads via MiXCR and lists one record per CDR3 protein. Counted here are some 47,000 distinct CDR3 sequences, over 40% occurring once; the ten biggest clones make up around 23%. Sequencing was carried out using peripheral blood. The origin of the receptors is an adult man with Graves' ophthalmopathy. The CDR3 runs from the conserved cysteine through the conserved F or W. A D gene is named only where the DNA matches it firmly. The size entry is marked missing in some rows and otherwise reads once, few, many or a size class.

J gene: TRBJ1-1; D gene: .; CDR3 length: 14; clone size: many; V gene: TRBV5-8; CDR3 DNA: TGTGCCAGCAGCTTGAGGACAGCGAACACTGAAGCTTTCTTT; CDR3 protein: CASSLRTANTEAFF
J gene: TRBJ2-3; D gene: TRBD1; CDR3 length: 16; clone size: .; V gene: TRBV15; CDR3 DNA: TGTGCCACCAGCGACCCCGGGACAGGTAACACAGATACGCAGTATTTT; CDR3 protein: CATSDPGTGNTDTQYF
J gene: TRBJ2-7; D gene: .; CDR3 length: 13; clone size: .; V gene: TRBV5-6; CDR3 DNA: TGTGCCAGCAGCTTCACTAGCTTAGCCGAGCAGTACTTC; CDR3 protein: CASSFTSLAEQYF
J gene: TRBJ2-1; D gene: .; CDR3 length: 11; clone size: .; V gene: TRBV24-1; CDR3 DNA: TGTGCCACCAGTGTGGCACATGAGCAGTTCTTC; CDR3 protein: CATSVAHEQFF
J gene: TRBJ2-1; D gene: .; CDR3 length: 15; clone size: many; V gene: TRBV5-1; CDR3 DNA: TGCGCCAGCAGCCAGGGGGGGGGGGCCGGTAGTGAGCAGTTCTTC; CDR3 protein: CASSQGGGAGSEQFF
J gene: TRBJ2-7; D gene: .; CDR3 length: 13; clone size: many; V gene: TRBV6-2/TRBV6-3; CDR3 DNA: TGTGCCAGCAGAACTACAGGGACTTACGAGCAGTACTTC; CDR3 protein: CASRTTGTYEQYF
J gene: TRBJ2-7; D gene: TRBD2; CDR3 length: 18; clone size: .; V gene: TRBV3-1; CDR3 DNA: TGTGCCAGCAGCCAAGATTTAGCGGGAGCCCATCAGGCTGACGAGCAGTACTTC; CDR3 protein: CASSQDLAGAHQADEQYF
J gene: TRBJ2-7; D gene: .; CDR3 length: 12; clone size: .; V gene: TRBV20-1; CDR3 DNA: TGCAGTGCTAGAGTCCTCTCTAACGAGCAGTACTTC; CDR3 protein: CSARVLSNEQYF
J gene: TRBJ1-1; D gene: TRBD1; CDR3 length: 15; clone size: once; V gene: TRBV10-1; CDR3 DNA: TGCGCCAGCAGGCCGACCGGGACAGGGGTCACTGAAGCTTTCTTT; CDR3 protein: CASRPTGTGVTEAFF
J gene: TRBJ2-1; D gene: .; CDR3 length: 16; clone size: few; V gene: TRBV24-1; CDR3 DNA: TGTGCCACCAGTGATTATGCCCTGCAGTCTTACAATGAGCAGTTCTTC; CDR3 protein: CATSDYALQSYNEQFF
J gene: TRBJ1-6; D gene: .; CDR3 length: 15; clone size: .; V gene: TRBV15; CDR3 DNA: TGTGCCACCAGCCCTCGTTTCACAGCAAATTCACCCCTCCACTTT; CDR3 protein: CATSPRFTANSPLHF
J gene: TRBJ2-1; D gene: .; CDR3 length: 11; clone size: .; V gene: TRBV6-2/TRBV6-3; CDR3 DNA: TGTGCCAGCCGAAGAGGCAATGAGCAGTTCTTC; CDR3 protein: CASRRGNEQFF
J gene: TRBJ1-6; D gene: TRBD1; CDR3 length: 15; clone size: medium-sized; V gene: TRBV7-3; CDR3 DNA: TGTGCCAGCAGCTTAGCGGGACAGGGAGGATCACCCCTCCACTTT; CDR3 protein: CASSLAGQGGSPLHF
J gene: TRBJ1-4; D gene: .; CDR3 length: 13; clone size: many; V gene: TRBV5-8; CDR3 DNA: TGTGCCAGCAGTTGGCAGATTAATGAAAAACTGTTTTTT; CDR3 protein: CASSWQINEKLFF
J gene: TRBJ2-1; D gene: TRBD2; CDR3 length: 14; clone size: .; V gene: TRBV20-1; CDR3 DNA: TGCAGTGCAGCTAGCGGGAGGATGGTTGATGAGCAGTTCTTC; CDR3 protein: CSAASGRMVDEQFF
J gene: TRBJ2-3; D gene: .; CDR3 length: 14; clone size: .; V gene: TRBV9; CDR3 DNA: TGTGCCAGCAGCGTAGGGGTGAACACAGATACGCAGTATTTT; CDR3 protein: CASSVGVNTDTQYF
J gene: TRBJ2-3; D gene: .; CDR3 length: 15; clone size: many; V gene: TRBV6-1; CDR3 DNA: TGTGCCAGCAGGAAGGGGGGGGGGAAGACAGATACGCAGTATTTT; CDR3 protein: CASRKGGGKTDTQYF
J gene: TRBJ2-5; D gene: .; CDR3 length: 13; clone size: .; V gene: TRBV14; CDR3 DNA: TGCGCCAGCAGCCAACTAATAGAAGAGACCCAGTACTTC; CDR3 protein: CASSQLIEETQYF
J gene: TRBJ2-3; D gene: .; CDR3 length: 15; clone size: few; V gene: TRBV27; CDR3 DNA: TGTGCCAGCAGTTTAACAGGAATTAGCACAGATACGCAGTATTTT; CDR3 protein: CASSLTGISTDTQYF
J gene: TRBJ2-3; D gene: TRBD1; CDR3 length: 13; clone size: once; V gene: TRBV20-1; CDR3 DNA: TGCAGTGCCGGGACAGGGGAAACAGATACGCAGTATTTT; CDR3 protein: CSAGTGETDTQYF
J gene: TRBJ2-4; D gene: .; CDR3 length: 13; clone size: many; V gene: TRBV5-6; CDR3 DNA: TGTGCCAGCAGCCACAAAGCCAAAAACATTCAGTACTTC; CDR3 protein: CASSHKAKNIQYF
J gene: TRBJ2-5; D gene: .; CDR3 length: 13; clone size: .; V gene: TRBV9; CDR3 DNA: TGTGCCAGCAGCGTAGATGCGGGAGAGACCCAGTACTTC; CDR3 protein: CASSVDAGETQYF
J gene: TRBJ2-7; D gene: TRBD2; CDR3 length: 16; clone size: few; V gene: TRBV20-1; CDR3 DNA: TGCAGTGCGAGGACCTTCACTAGCGTACGCTCCTACGAGCAGTACTTC; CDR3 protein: CSARTFTSVRSYEQYF
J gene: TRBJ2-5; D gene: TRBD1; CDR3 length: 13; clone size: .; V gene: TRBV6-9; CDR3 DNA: TGTGCCAGCAGAGGGACAGGGGGAGAGACCCAGTACTTC; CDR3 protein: CASRGTGGETQYF
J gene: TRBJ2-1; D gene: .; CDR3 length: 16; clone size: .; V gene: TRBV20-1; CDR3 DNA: TGCAGTGCTAGAGATCTTCGGAGGGGAGACCACAATGAGCAGTTCTTC; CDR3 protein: CSARDLRRGDHNEQFF
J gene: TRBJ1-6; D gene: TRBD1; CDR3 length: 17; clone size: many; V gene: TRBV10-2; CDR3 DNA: TGCGCCAGCAGGACCGACAGGGGCCCGCTAGGAAATTCACCCCTCCACTTT; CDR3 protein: CASRTDRGPLGNSPLHF
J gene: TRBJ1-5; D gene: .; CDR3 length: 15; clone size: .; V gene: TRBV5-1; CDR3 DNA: TGCGCCAGCAGCTTGAAGTCCGGGTTGAGTGGGACCCAGCATTTT; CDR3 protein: CASSLKSGLSGTQHF
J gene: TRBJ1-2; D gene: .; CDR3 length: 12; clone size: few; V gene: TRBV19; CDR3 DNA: TGTGCTAGTACCGCGGCCAACTATGGCTACACCTTC; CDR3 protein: CASTAANYGYTF
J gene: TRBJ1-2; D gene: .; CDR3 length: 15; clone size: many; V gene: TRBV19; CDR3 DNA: TGTGCCAGTAGTCCTAACTTACGAGGGGCAGGAGGCTACACCTTC; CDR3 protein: CASSPNLRGAGGYTF
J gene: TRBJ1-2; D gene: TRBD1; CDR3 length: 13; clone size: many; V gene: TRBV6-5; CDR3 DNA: TGTGCCAGCAGTCTTACAGGGGGCCCTGGCTACACCTTC; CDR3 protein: CASSLTGGPGYTF
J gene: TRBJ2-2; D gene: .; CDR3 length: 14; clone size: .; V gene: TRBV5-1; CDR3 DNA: TGCGCCAGCAGCTTGGTCGGGATCACCGGGGAGCTGTTTTTT; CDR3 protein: CASSLVGITGELFF
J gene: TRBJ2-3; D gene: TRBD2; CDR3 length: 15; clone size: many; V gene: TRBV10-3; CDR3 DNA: TGTGCCACCGAAGCGGGGGGGCCGGGCACAGATACGCAGTATTTT; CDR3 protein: CATEAGGPGTDTQYF
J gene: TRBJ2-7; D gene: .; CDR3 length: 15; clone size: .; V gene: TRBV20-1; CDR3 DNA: TGCAGTGCTAGTGCCCTCGGGACTTCCACCTACGAGCAGTACTTC; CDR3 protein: CSASALGTSTYEQYF
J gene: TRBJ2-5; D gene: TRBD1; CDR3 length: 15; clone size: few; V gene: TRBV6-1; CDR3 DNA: TGTGCCAGCAGTGATACAGGGGGCATAGGAGAGACCCAGTACTTC; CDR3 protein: CASSDTGGIGETQYF
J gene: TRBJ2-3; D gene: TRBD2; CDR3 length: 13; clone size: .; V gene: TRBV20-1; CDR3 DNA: TGCAGTGCGGGACTAGCGGGCCTAGATACGCAGTATTTT; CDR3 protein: CSAGLAGLDTQYF
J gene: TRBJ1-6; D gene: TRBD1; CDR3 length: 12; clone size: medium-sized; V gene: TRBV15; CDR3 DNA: TGTGCCACCAGCTGGGACAGGTCACCCCTCCACTTT; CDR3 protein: CATSWDRSPLHF
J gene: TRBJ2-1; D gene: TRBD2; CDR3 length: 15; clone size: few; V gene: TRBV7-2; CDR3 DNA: TGTGCCAGCAGTGCCCTAGCGGGAGGGCACAATGAGCAGTTCTTC; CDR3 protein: CASSALAGGHNEQFF
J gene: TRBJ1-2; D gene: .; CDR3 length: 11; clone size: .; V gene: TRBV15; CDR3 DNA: TGTGCCACCAGCAGAGATTTTAGCTACACCTTC; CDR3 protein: CATSRDFSYTF
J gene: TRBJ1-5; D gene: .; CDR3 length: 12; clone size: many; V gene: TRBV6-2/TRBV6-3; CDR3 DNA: TGTGCCAGCAGGTGGGGGAATCAGCCCCAGCATTTT; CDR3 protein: CASRWGNQPQHF
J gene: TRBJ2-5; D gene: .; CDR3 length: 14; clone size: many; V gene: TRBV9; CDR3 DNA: TGTGCCAGCAGCCCGGACAGTTTTCAAGAGACCCAGTACTTC; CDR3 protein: CASSPDSFQETQYF
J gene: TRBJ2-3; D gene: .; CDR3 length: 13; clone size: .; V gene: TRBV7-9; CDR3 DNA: TGTGCCAGCAGCTTAGATATCACAGATACGCAGTATTTT; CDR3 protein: CASSLDITDTQYF
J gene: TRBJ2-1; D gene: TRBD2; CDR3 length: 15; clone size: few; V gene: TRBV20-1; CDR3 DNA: TGCAGTGCTAGAGATAGCGGGGGGGCCTACAATGAGCAGTTCTTC; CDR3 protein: CSARDSGGAYNEQFF
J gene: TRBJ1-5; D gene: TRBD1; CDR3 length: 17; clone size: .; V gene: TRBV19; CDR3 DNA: TGTGCCAGTAGTTCACAAATAGGCAGGGGGAGCAATCAGCCCCAGCATTTT; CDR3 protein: CASSSQIGRGSNQPQHF
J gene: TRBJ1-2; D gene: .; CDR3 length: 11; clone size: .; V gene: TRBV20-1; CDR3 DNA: TGCAGTGCCAACATGGGCTATGGCTACACCTTC; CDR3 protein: CSANMGYGYTF
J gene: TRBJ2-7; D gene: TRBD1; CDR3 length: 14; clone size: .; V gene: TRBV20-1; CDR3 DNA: TGCAGTGCTAAGGGACAGCTCGGGGCCTACGAGCAGTACTTC; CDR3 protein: CSAKGQLGAYEQYF
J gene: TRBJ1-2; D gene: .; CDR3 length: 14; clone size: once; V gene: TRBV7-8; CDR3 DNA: TGTGCCAGCAGCCTCCTAACAGGCTCGCCGGGCTACACCTTC; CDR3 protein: CASSLLTGSPGYTF
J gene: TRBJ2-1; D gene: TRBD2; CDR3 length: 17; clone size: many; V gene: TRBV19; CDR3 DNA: TGTGCCAGCAGGACTAGCGGGGGTCACCTCACGTACAATGAGCAGTTCTTC; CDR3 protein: CASRTSGGHLTYNEQFF
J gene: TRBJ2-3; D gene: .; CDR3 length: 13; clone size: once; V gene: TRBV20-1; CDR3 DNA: TGCAGTGCTAGAGATCGTCTAGCTCTTTTGCAGTATTTT; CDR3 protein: CSARDRLALLQYF
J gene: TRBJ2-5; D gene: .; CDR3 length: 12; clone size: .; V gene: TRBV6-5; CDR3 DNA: TGTGCCAGCAGCCGCTCTCCAGAGACCCAGTACTTC; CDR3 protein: CASSRSPETQYF
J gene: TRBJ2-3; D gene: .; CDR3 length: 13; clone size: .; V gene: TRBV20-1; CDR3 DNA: TGCAGTCCGAGGCAGGGCGTCACAGATACGCAGTATTTT; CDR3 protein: CSPRQGVTDTQYF
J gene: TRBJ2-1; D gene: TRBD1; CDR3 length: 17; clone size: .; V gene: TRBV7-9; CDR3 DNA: TGTGCCAGCAGCCTTAGGGGAGGGACAGGGCCTCGCAATGAGCAGTTCTTC; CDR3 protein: CASSLRGGTGPRNEQFF
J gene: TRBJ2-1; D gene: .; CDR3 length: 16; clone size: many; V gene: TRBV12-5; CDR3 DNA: TGTGCTAGTGGTTTGGTATTAGGGGGGGAGAACAATGAGCAGTTCTTC; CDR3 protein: CASGLVLGGENNEQFF
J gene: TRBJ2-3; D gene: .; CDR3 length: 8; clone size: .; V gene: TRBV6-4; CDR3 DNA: TGTGCCAAGACTTCACAGTATTTT; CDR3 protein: CAKTSQYF
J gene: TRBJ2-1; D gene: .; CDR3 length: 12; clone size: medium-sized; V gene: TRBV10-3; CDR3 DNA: TGTGCCATCAGCCAGGGTTACAATGAGCAGTTCTTC; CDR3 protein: CAISQGYNEQFF
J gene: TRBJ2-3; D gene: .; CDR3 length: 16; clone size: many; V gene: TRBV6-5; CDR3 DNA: TGTGCCAGCAGCTCTCGGCGGCACGGGGGCACAGATACGCAGTATTTT; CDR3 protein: CASSSRRHGGTDTQYF